There are a few counts of the clone carrying this TCR beta chain. Its antigen is currently unknown. These data belong to a study of blood T cells in healthy people across ages. In germline, CDR1 is LGHNA, CDR2 YNFKEQ. With 1 base removed from V and 11 bases from J, the gap between germline ends came to 11 bases. The CDR3 length is 12 residues. Study-wide findings and caveats: Because donor CMV status was unknown, expanded clonotype changes were possibly confounded.

A second PCR of about 7 to 12 cycles used a sample-barcoded 5' primer and a J-beta primer mix. One entry per CDR3 protein results from TCRdb running MiXCR on the 5' RACE reads. The sample has about 540,000 distinct CDR3 sequences; less than 25% are singletons. Another study also made use of these data, one on T cells of mothers and their children. Per that study: Samples were provided by three healthy Caucasian mothers and their six children. There was no detection of any persistent microchimeric T cell clones.

The chain uses TRBV4-2 and TRBJ2-5; D possibly corresponds to TRBD2 (6 bases). This clonotype was obtained from a boy aged 5 to 17 in good health. The sequencing sample was made of blood. DNA of the CDR3: TGTGCCAGCAGCCAAGGGCCGACTAGACAGTACTTC. This codes for CASSQGPTRQYF.